Detailed here is one TCR beta chain. This record comes from a study of blood T cell repertoires in COVID-19. Study background: COVID-19 samples from acute and convalescent phases originated in the United States, Italy and Spain. T cells, B-cell-depleted T cells, or PBMCs supplied cDNA or gDNA.

Germline loops: CDR1 GTSNPN, CDR2 SVGIG (reference sequence). The CDR3 has 13 amino acids. Trimming pared 0 bases from V and 4 bases from J, leaving 9 bases between. As processed by the authors: Counts of nucleated cells, estimated from reference gene primer amplification, were obtained. Only in-frame clones appear in the TCRdb table, and some are missing; sequencing was by immunoSEQ multiplex PCR. The V and J calls and the clone size are those of that table, but D and trimming were determined from the DNA. The sample yields around 190,000 clones, roughly 85% seen once. The clonotype was recovered from a man aged 50 to 59 with active or convalescent COVID-19. The chain combines TRBV30 with TRBJ1-2, with a possible D match to TRBD1 (5 bases). Sequenced: peripheral blood. CDR3 protein: CAWSVPGFYGYTF. The CDR3 nucleotides read TGTGCCTGGAGTGTACCAGGGTTCTATGGCTACACCTTC.